This paragraph reports one TCR beta chain. Its specificity is not known. This sample is part of a study of identical twins. Findings and caveats of the study: Out-of-frame alpha sequences that twins shared showed excess low generation probability. Invariant MAIT and iNKT cells may have partly biased zero-insertion analyses.

TCRdb re-derived calls from the 5' RACE reads in MiXCR, one entry per CDR3 protein. The sample records hundreds of thousands of distinct CDR3 sequences, less than 25% being singletons. The CDR3 is 13 amino acids. Between the trimmed V and J ends, which lost 5 bases and 1 base, there was a span of 12 bases. CDR1 DFQATT and CDR2 SNEGSKA come from the germline V gene (reference sequence). These data were also reused for a study on T cells expressing NK-cell markers. This second study says: Investigators obtained TCR beta repertoires from sorted CD3+CD56+NKG2C+, CD3+CD56+NKG2C- and CD3+CD56-NKG2C+ T cells. HCMV seropositivity marked seven of the eight sequenced donors; one was seronegative.

Source material: CD4+ T cells sorted from blood. The chain carries TRBV20-1 and TRBJ2-7, with D perhaps TRBD2 (6 bases). The clonotype was recovered from a woman aged 18-29 years in good health. Here the CDR3 DNA reads TGCAGTGCTGGGGGGAGGAGATCCTACGAGCAGTACTTC. Residues: CSAGGRRSYEQYF.